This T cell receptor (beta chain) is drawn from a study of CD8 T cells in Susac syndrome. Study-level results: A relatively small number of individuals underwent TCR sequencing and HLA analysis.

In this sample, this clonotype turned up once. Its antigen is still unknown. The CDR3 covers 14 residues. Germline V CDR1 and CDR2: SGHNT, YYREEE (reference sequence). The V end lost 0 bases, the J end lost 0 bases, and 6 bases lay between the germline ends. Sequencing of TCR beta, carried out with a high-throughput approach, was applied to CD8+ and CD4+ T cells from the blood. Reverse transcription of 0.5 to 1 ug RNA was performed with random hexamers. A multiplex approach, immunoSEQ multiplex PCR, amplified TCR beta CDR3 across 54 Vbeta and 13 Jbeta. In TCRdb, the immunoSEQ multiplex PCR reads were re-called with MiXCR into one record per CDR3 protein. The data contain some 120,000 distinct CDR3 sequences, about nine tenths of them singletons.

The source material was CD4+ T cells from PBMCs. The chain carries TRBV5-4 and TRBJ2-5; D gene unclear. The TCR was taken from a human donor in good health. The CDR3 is CASSLEPDQETQYF. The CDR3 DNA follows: TGTGCCAGCAGCTTGGAGCCAGACCAAGAGACCCAGTACTTC. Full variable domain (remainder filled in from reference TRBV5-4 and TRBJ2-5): ETGVTQSPTHLIKTRGQQVTLRCSSQSGHNTVSWYQQALGQGPQFIFQYYREEENGRGNFPPRFSGLQFPNYSSELNVNALELDDSALYLCASSLEPDQETQYFGPGTRLLVL.